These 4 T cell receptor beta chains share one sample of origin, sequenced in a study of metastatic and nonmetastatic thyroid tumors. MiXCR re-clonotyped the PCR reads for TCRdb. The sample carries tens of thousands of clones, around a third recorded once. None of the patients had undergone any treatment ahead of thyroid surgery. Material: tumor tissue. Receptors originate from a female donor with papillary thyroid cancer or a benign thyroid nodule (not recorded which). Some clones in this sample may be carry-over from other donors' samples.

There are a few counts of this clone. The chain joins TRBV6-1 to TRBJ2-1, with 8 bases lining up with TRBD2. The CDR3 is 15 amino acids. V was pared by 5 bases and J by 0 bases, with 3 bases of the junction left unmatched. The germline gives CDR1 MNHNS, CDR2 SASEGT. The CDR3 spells CASSPGLASYNEQFF. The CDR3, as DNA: TGTGCCAGCAGTCCTGGACTAGCCTCCTACAATGAGCAGTTCTTC.

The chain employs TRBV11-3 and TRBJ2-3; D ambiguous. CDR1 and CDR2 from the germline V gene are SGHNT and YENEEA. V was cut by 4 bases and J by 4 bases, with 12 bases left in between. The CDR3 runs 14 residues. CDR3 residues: CASSSSPRSDTQYF. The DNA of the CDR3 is TGTGCCAGCAGCTCCTCCCCTAGGTCAGATACGCAGTATTTT. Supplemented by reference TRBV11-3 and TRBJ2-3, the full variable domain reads EAGVVQSPRYKIIEKKQPVAFWCNPISGHNTLYWYLQNLGQGPELLIRYENEEAVDDSQLPKDRFSAERLKGVDSTLKIQPAELGDSAVYLCASSSSPRSDTQYFGPGTRLTVL.

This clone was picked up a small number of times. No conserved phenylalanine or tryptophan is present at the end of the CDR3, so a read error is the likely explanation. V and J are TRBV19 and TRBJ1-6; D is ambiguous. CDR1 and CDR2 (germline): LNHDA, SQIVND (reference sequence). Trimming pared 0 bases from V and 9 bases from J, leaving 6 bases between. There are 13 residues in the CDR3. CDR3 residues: CASSIDRLSPLHL. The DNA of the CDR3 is TGTGCCAGTAGTATAGATCGGCTTTCACCCCTCCACCTT.

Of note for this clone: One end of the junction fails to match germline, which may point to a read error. This CDR3 is CASRQRSGANFLTF. CDR3 in DNA: TGTGCCAGCAGGCAGAGGTCTGGGGCCAACTTCCTGACTTTC. The J gene is TRBJ2-6, the V gene TRBV28, with a possible D match to TRBD1 (5 bases). From germline, CDR1 is MDHEN and CDR2 SYDVKM. This CDR3 contains 14 residues.